This TCR beta chain was found in a study of T cells in Graves' hyperthyroidism and ophthalmopathy. With duration under 3 months, ophthalmopathy was active: Clinical Activity Score at least 3, NOSPECS at least 4. Regions amplified from RNA transcripts were the TCR beta CDR3 regions. Researchers ran a first-round RT-PCR on the TCR CDR3 using the HTBI primer set. In TCRdb, the multiplex PCR reads were re-called with MiXCR into one record per CDR3 protein. The repertoire includes approximately 330,000 distinct CDR3 sequences, about 13% of them detected once, and 30% to 35% sits in the top ten. The CDR3 is 16 residues long. Trimming at V came to 3 bases and at J to 2 bases, leaving 9 bases not matched to a gene. CDR1 and CDR2 from the germline V gene are MNHEY and SMNVEV (reference sequence).

This TCR was recovered from a woman aged 40 to 50 with Graves' ophthalmopathy. The sequencing sample was made of blood. The chain combines TRBV27 with TRBJ1-2; 7 nucleotides agree with TRBD1. CDR3 region: CASSLVGGGANYGYTF. The CDR3 bases are TGTGCCAGCAGTTTGGTGGGAGGGGGCGCAAACTATGGCTACACCTTC.